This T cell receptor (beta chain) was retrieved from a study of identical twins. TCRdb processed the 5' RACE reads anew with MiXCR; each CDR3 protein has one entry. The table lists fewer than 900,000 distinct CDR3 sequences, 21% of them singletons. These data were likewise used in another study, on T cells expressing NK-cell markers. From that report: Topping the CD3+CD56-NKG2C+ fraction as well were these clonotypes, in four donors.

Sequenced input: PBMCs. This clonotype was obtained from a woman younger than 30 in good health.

CDR3: CSAIPTGRAYNSPLHF. CDR3 sequence (DNA): TGCAGTGCTATCCCGACAGGGAGAGCCTATAATTCACCCCTCCACTTT. V and J are TRBV20-1 and TRBJ1-6, with 7 bases identical to TRBD1. Trimming removed 4 bases from V and 2 bases from J; junction bases left unmatched: 8. The CDR3 totals 16 residues. The germline gives CDR1 DFQATT, CDR2 SNEGSKA (reference sequence).